This T cell receptor beta chain emerged from a study of CD8+ T cells in alopecia areata. Background on the study: Tofacitinib was taken orally by treated patients, and the dose was 5 to 10 mg twice daily. Study-wide points: Possibly as an HLA-related effect, TCR sharing across patients appeared less clear than in mice. Alopecia totalis/universalis scalp especially showed more expanded CD8+ clones than normal scalp.

The authors extracted RNA and reverse transcribed it into cDNA as the sequencing template. Measured with immunoSEQ multiplex PCR; TCRdb has only the in-frame clones, and not every one. Here the sample spans more than 90,000 clones, roughly two thirds being singletons. This clone was seen only a few times. Its target is unknown. Regarding treatment: oral pan-JAK inhibitor, 5-10 mg twice daily. The V end was cut by 3 bases, the J end by 5 bases, with 20 bases between. Germline CDR1 and CDR2: SQVTM and ANQGSEA. CDR3 length equals 16 residues. The material was CD8+ T cells sorted from blood, obtained at week 4, from a patient treated with tofacitinib. This sequence joins TRBV29-1 and TRBJ2-1; perhaps D is TRBD1 or TRBD2 (5 bases each). The receptor's source is a human donor with alopecia areata. The CDR3 sequence is CSVDRSGRAVDNEQFF. DNA of the CDR3: TGCAGCGTTGACAGGTCGGGGCGGGCAGTCGACAATGAGCAGTTCTTC.